These T cell receptor beta chains were read from a single sample in a study of blood T cell repertoires in COVID-19. Sequencing was performed with immunoSEQ multiplex PCR; in TCRdb, only in-frame clones are kept and a portion is missing. The sample holds some 180,000 clones; roughly three quarters are singletons and the top ten take 8.6%. The sample taken for sequencing was peripheral blood. The receptors here all came from a woman aged 50 to 60 with active or convalescent COVID-19. Each CDR3 is given with its conserved first and last residue. A D gene is named only where the DNA matches it firmly. Some rows have no size entry. The others give once, few or many, or a class for an expanded clone.

v_gene	d_gene	abundance	j_gene	CDR3nt	CDR3aa
TRBV30	.	.	TRBJ1-5	TGTGCCTGGAGCGTCGGCGGGGGTCAGCCCCAGCATTTT	CAWSVGGGQPQHF
TRBV29-1	TRBD2	.	TRBJ2-3	TGCAGCGTTCGACTAGCGGGAGGAGGCACAGATACGCAGTATTTT	CSVRLAGGGTDTQYF
TRBV6-4	TRBD2	.	TRBJ2-1	TGTGCCAGCAGTGAAGTGGGGGGGACCTACAATGAGCAGTTCTTC	CASSEVGGTYNEQFF
TRBV7-7	.	.	TRBJ2-3	TGTGCTAGCAGCCTGGGGCCAGGGAGCACAGATACGCAGTATTTT	CASSLGPGSTDTQYF
TRBV4-1	.	few	TRBJ2-2	TGCGCCAGCAGCCACCCTAAGGGAGGGGGCACCGGGGAGCTGTTTTTT	CASSHPKGGGTGELFF
TRBV7-8	TRBD1	.	TRBJ1-1	TGTGCCAGCAGCCTGTGGACAGGTCCCCTGCTGAACACTGAAGCTTTCTTT	CASSLWTGPLLNTEAFF
TRBV7-9	TRBD2	few	TRBJ2-2	TGTGCCAGCAGCTTATCGGCGGGAGGGATCAACACCGGGGAGCTGTTTTTT	CASSLSAGGINTGELFF
TRBV11-2	.	.	TRBJ1-1	TGTGCCAGCAGAGCCCAAATGAACACTGAAGCTTTCTTT	CASRAQMNTEAFF
TRBV5-1	.	.	TRBJ1-2	TGCGCCAGCAGCGGCCGTAACTATGGCTACACCTTC	CASSGRNYGYTF
TRBV4-3	.	.	TRBJ1-6	TGCGCCAGCAGCCAAGATAGCCAGAATTCACCCCTCCACTTT	CASSQDSQNSPLHF
TRBV28	.	.	TRBJ1-2	TGTGCCAGCAGCGACAGACTGGATGCCTATGGCTACACCTTC	CASSDRLDAYGYTF
TRBV19	TRBD1	few	TRBJ1-1	TGTGCCAGTAGCCCAGGGGGGAAAGAAAACACTGAAGCTTTCTTT	CASSPGGKENTEAFF
TRBV6-5	.	.	TRBJ1-2	TGTGCCAGCAGAATAGGGGGTAACTATGGCTACACCTTC	CASRIGGNYGYTF
TRBV19	.	once	TRBJ1-1	TGTGCCAGTAGTATTGGGCAGACGAACACTGAAGCTTTCTTT	CASSIGQTNTEAFF
TRBV12-3/TRBV12-4	.	.	TRBJ2-1	TGTGCCAGCAGTTTTCCTCCTATCAATGAGCAGTTCTTC	CASSFPPINEQFF
TRBV5-6	.	.	TRBJ1-3	TGTGCCAGCAGCACGGGGGGAAACACCATATATTTT	CASSTGGNTIYF
TRBV18	TRBD1	.	TRBJ2-4	TGTGCCAGCTCACAAGGACAGGGGGCGCGGGCCAAAAACATTCAGTACTTC	CASSQGQGARAKNIQYF
TRBV5-1	.	.	TRBJ1-2	TGCGCCAGCAGCTTGGAGGACAGCAACTATGGCTACACCTTC	CASSLEDSNYGYTF
TRBV5-1	.	once	TRBJ1-6	TGCGCCAGCAGCTTGATGTCAGGTTGGGATTCACCCCTCCACTTT	CASSLMSGWDSPLHF
TRBV6-2/TRBV6-3	TRBD2	.	TRBJ2-1	TGTGCCAGCAGTTACGGGCTTGTTCGGGGGGTTTACAATGAGCAGTTCTTC	CASSYGLVRGVYNEQFF
TRBV4-1	TRBD1	few	TRBJ1-5	TGCGCCAGCAGCCGAGGGACAGGGGAGGGTCAGCCCCAGCATTTT	CASSRGTGEGQPQHF
TRBV7-9	.	.	TRBJ2-1	TGTGCCAGCAATCCAGCGATAGACGGCAATGAGCAGTTCTTC	CASNPAIDGNEQFF
TRBV12-3/TRBV12-4	.	.	TRBJ1-3	TGTGCCAGCTCCACTGGAAACACCATATATTTT	CASSTGNTIYF
TRBV3-1/TRBV3-2	.	once	TRBJ2-7	TGTGCCAGCAGCCAAGCAGGGGGGTACGAGCAGTACTTC	CASSQAGGYEQYF
TRBV19	TRBD2	.	TRBJ2-5	TGTGCCAGTAGGACTAGCGGGGTGCACCAAGAGACCCAGTACTTC	CASRTSGVHQETQYF